These T cell receptor beta chains were read from a single sample in a study of blood T cell repertoires in COVID-19. The repertoire was sequenced with immunoSEQ multiplex PCR; TCRdb's copy has only in-frame clones and lacks some. This sample carries roughly 120,000 clones, more than 70% of them seen once, and the ten largest clones take more than 1.5%. The sample comprised peripheral blood. These receptors came from a man between 65 and 79 years old with acute or convalescent COVID-19. Both conserved end residues are part of each CDR3. Each record gives: D gene, J gene, clone size, V gene, CDR3 protein, CDR3 DNA. A D gene is named only where the DNA matches it firmly. Expanded clones get a size class; other rows say once, few or many, or leave the size out.

.	TRBJ1-2	.	TRBV5-6	CASSHNYGYTF	TGTGCCAGCAGCCATAACTATGGCTACACCTTC
.	TRBJ2-7	.	TRBV6-5	CASSSLHEQYF	TGTGCCAGCTCCTCCCTTCACGAGCAGTACTTC
.	TRBJ1-1	.	TRBV6-1	CASSEWFGGRNTEAFF	TGTGCCAGCAGCGAATGGTTTGGGGGCAGGAACACTGAAGCTTTCTTT
.	TRBJ2-2	.	TRBV28	CASSILMPGELFF	TGTGCCAGCAGTATACTTATGCCCGGGGAGCTGTTTTTT
.	TRBJ1-3	.	TRBV24-1	CATSFGNTIYF	TGTGCCACTTCCTTCGGAAACACCATATATTTT
TRBD1	TRBJ2-1	few	TRBV5-1	CASSSSGTGPGDNEQFF	TGCGCCAGCAGCTCCTCCGGGACAGGGCCTGGGGACAATGAGCAGTTCTTC
.	TRBJ2-6	.	TRBV15	CATSLGEAGANVLTF	TGTGCCACCAGCCTCGGGGAGGCTGGGGCCAACGTCCTGACTTTC
.	TRBJ2-3	.	TRBV5-1	CASSPRLDPDTQYF	TGCGCCAGCAGCCCTAGACTAGACCCAGATACGCAGTATTTT
.	TRBJ2-2	.	TRBV5-6	CASSGPWGRPNTGELFF	TGTGCCAGCAGCGGGCCTTGGGGGCGCCCGAACACCGGGGAGCTGTTTTTT
.	TRBJ1-6	.	TRBV11-2	CASSLDRVSPLHF	TGTGCCAGCAGCTTAGACAGGGTTTCACCCCTCCACTTT
.	TRBJ1-2	.	TRBV3-1/TRBV3-2	CASSQGLTGSSYGYTF	TGTGCCAGCAGCCAAGGCCTGACAGGCAGCTCCTATGGCTACACCTTC
TRBD1	TRBJ1-1	.	TRBV19	CASSSPRTGGLNTEAFF	TGTGCCAGTAGTAGCCCCCGGACAGGGGGGTTGAACACTGAAGCTTTCTTT
.	TRBJ1-2	.	TRBV29-1	CSVGGRAGYTF	TGCAGCGTTGGGGGCAGGGCTGGCTACACCTTC
.	TRBJ1-2	few	TRBV28	CASSLPSQGALGGYTF	TGTGCCAGCAGTTTACCGTCGCAGGGCGCGTTAGGAGGCTACACCTTC
TRBD1	TRBJ1-1	.	TRBV5-1	CASSLGTGGKAFF	TGCGCCAGCAGCTTAGGGACAGGGGGCAAAGCTTTCTTT
.	TRBJ1-1	.	TRBV5-1	CASSLEGTMNTEAFF	TGCGCCAGCAGCTTAGAGGGGACAATGAACACTGAAGCTTTCTTT
TRBD1	TRBJ1-2	.	TRBV19	CASSIPQGVNYGYTF	TGTGCCAGTAGTATTCCACAGGGGGTTAACTATGGCTACACCTTC
TRBD1	TRBJ2-1	.	TRBV28	CVTGTGVYEQFF	TGTGTCACAGGGACAGGCGTCTATGAGCAGTTCTTC
.	TRBJ1-3	many	TRBV18	CASSPFTRNSGNTIYF	TGTGCCAGCTCACCATTCACGAGAAACTCTGGAAACACCATATATTTT
TRBD2	TRBJ2-1	once	TRBV4-1	CASSQRVSGAREQFF	TGCGCCAGCAGCCAAAGGGTAAGCGGGGCCCGCGAGCAGTTCTTC
.	TRBJ2-7	.	TRBV6-1	CASSDSALEREQYF	TGTGCCAGCAGTGATAGTGCCCTCGAGAGGGAGCAGTACTTC
TRBD2	TRBJ2-3	.	TRBV3-1/TRBV3-2	CASSSLAGGWNTQYF	TGTGCCAGCAGCTCACTAGCGGGGGGTTGGAATACGCAGTATTTT
.	TRBJ1-5	.	TRBV10-3	CAISTGIEGQPQHF	TGTGCCATCAGTACAGGGATAGAGGGTCAGCCCCAGCATTTT
.	TRBJ1-5	.	TRBV9	CASSPHFPLRGANQPQHF	TGTGCCAGCAGCCCGCACTTCCCCCTTCGGGGGGCTAATCAGCCCCAGCATTTT
TRBD1	TRBJ2-3	.	TRBV19	CASSIGGTGFADTQYF	TGTGCCAGTAGTATTGGTGGGACAGGTTTTGCAGATACGCAGTATTTT
TRBD2	TRBJ2-1	.	TRBV5-1	CASSFGGGAGNEQFF	TGCGCCAGCAGCTTTGGCGGGGGGGCGGGCAATGAGCAGTTCTTC
.	TRBJ1-2	.	TRBV9	CASSVGGGHHYGYTF	TGTGCCAGCAGCGTAGGGGGGGGACATCACTATGGCTACACCTTC
.	TRBJ1-1	.	TRBV5-8	CASSLDRNTEAFF	TGTGCCAGCAGCTTGGACAGAAACACTGAAGCTTTCTTT
.	TRBJ1-1	few	TRBV18	CASSLGRNTEAFF	TGTGCCAGCTCACTGGGCAGGAACACTGAAGCTTTCTTT
.	TRBJ2-1	.	TRBV6-5	CAREAPVRRFF	TGTGCCAGAGAAGCTCCTGTACGTCGGTTCTTC
.	TRBJ1-6	.	TRBV12-3/TRBV12-4	CASSLDLGAPLHF	TGTGCCAGCAGTTTGGATTTAGGGGCACCCCTCCACTTT
.	TRBJ1-3	.	TRBV24-1	CATAAVLGNTIYF	TGTGCCACCGCGGCTGTCCTTGGAAACACCATATATTTT
.	TRBJ1-1	.	TRBV6-6	CASSRQDLYAEAFF	TGTGCCAGCAGTCGACAGGATCTGTACGCTGAAGCTTTCTTT
TRBD1	TRBJ2-2	.	TRBV11-2	CASSFGTGIGELFF	TGTGCCAGCAGCTTTGGGACAGGGATCGGGGAGCTGTTTTTT
TRBD1	TRBJ2-5	.	TRBV2	CASSERGTGGRETQYF	TGTGCCAGCAGTGAAAGGGGGACAGGGGGGCGAGAGACCCAGTACTTC
.	TRBJ2-1	.	TRBV4-2	CASSQGLEMQFF	TGTGCCAGCAGCCAAGGACTAGAAATGCAGTTCTTC
TRBD1	TRBJ1-2	.	TRBV11-2	CASSLGQGAGYTF	TGTGCCAGCAGCTTAGGACAGGGGGCCGGCTACACCTTC
.	TRBJ1-1	few	TRBV9	CASSVVPQNTEAFF	TGTGCCAGCAGCGTAGTTCCCCAGAACACTGAAGCTTTCTTT
TRBD1	TRBJ1-5	once	TRBV19	CASRPGQGLYSNQPQHF	TGTGCCAGTAGGCCGGGACAGGGGTTGTATAGCAATCAGCCCCAGCATTTT
.	TRBJ1-5	.	TRBV6-5	CASSRDKNQPQHF	TGTGCCAGCTCCCGGGACAAAAATCAGCCCCAGCATTTT
.	TRBJ1-1	few	TRBV11-2	CASSPPGDFNRVQSNGFF	TGTGCCAGCAGCCCCCCGGGTGATTTTAACCGCGTTCAATCGAATGGTTTCTTT
.	TRBJ1-1	.	TRBV7-9	CASSAGKEAFF	TGTGCCAGCAGCGCCGGGAAAGAAGCTTTCTTT
.	TRBJ2-7	.	TRBV19	CASSTQGGYEQYF	TGTGCCAGTAGTACTCAGGGAGGCTACGAGCAGTACTTC
.	TRBJ1-2	few	TRBV2	CASSHDTSNYGYTF	TGTGCCAGCAGTCACGACACCTCTAACTATGGCTACACCTTC
TRBD2	TRBJ2-1	.	TRBV6-1	CASSEGLANYNEQFF	TGTGCCAGCAGTGAAGGACTAGCGAACTACAATGAGCAGTTCTTC
.	TRBJ2-3	.	TRBV28	CASSFERGSTDTQYF	TGTGCCAGCAGTTTCGAGAGGGGGAGCACAGATACGCAGTATTTT
.	TRBJ1-6	.	TRBV12-3/TRBV12-4	CASSLSYNSPLHF	TGTGCCAGCAGTTTATCATATAATTCACCCCTCCACTTT
TRBD1	TRBJ2-3	.	TRBV24-1	CATSDSLDRGTDTQYF	TGTGCCACCAGTGATTCGCTAGACAGGGGCACAGATACGCAGTATTTT
.	TRBJ1-5	.	TRBV7-2	CASSSQGLGNQPQHF	TGTGCCAGCAGCTCTCAGGGGCTTGGCAATCAGCCCCAGCATTTT